The T cell receptor (beta chain) under discussion was sequenced for a study of blood T cell repertoires in COVID-19. Study-wide context: The United States, Italy and Spain supplied acute and convalescent COVID-19 samples. Nucleic acid was either cDNA or gDNA, and it came from T cells, B-cell-depleted T cells, or PBMCs.

In the original workflow: Counts of nucleated cells, estimated from reference gene primer amplification, were obtained. The data were produced by immunoSEQ multiplex PCR, yet TCRdb's version contains in-frame clones alone and is incomplete. That table is the source of V, J and clone size, and D and trimming were worked out from the DNA. Among 150,000 to 160,000 clones listed, 80% to 90% were seen once. The sequenced sample consisted of peripheral blood. The receptor was derived from a middle-aged woman with acute or convalescent COVID-19.

The CDR3 sequence: CASSRQIQTMEGSGNQPQHF. The CDR3 nucleotides are TGTGCCAGTAGTAGACAAATACAGACGATGGAAGGTTCGGGCAATCAGCCCCAGCATTTT. The V call is TRBV19, the J call TRBJ1-5; D is ambiguous. The CDR3 consists of 20 residues. The V end was cut by 4 bases, the J end by 2 bases, with 27 bases between. Germline lookup yields CDR1 LNHDA and CDR2 SQIVND (reference sequence).